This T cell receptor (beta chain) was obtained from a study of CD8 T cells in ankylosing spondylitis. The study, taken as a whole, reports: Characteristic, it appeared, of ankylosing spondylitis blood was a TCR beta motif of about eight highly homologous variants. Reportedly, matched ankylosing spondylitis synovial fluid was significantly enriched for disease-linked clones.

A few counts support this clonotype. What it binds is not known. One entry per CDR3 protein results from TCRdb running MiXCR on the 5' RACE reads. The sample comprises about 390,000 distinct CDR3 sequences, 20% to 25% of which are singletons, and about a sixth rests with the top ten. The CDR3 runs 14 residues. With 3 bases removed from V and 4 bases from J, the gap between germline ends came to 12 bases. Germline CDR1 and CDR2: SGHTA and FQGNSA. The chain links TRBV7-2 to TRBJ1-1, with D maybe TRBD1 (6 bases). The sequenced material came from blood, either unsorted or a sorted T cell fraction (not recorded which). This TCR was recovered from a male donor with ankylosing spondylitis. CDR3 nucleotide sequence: TGTGCCAGCAGCTTGAACAGGGACGGCACTGAAGCTTTCTTT. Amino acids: CASSLNRDGTEAFF.